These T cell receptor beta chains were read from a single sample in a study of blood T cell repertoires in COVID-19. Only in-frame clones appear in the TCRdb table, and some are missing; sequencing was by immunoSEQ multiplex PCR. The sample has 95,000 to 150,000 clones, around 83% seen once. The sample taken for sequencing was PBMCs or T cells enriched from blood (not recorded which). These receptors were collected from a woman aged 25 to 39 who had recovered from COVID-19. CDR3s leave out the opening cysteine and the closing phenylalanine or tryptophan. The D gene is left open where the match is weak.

CDR3 protein: ASREQGAGEQY
D gene: TRBD1
V gene: TRBV19

CDR3 protein: ATYRRNEQF
D gene: -
V gene: TRBV24-1

CDR3 protein: ASSLGATGGYGYT
D gene: TRBD1
V gene: TRBV28

CDR3 protein: ASSAGTGAYEQY
D gene: -
V gene: TRBV19

CDR3 protein: ASGFGRANEQF
D gene: TRBD2
V gene: TRBV6-5

CDR3 protein: ASRVGTASNQPQH
D gene: TRBD1
V gene: TRBV27

CDR3 protein: ASSQARTVLDGYT
D gene: -
V gene: TRBV4-1

CDR3 protein: ASSPRVTSGETQY
D gene: TRBD2
V gene: TRBV7-2

CDR3 protein: ASSWPGVAGGVDTQY
D gene: TRBD2
V gene: TRBV13

CDR3 protein: ATSGLAGLTDTQY
D gene: TRBD2
V gene: TRBV24-1

CDR3 protein: ASSQGSSGTYEQY
D gene: TRBD2
V gene: TRBV3-1/TRBV3-2

CDR3 protein: ATSDGYANEKLF
D gene: -
V gene: TRBV24-1

CDR3 protein: ASSLVPGLAGDECAEQY
D gene: TRBD2
V gene: TRBV7-6

CDR3 protein: ASSRDYVDYNEQF
D gene: -
V gene: TRBV4-2

CDR3 protein: ASSPDQETQY
D gene: -
V gene: TRBV5-1

CDR3 protein: ASSPTTGTSYGYT
D gene: TRBD1
V gene: TRBV14

CDR3 protein: ASSPGFPEAF
D gene: -
V gene: TRBV12-3/TRBV12-4

CDR3 protein: ASSLAGQPGGAF
D gene: TRBD1
V gene: TRBV7-2

CDR3 protein: SVADSIYGYT
D gene: -
V gene: TRBV29-1

CDR3 protein: ASSEIQNTGELF
D gene: -
V gene: TRBV2

CDR3 protein: ASSKFRRGKDGYT
D gene: -
V gene: TRBV21-1

CDR3 protein: ASSAALAPTGTDTQY
D gene: -
V gene: TRBV9

CDR3 protein: ASNGLAGASTDTQY
D gene: TRBD2
V gene: TRBV2

CDR3 protein: ASSLSQAYTGELF
D gene: -
V gene: TRBV7-3

CDR3 protein: SVGGTSAYNEQF
D gene: TRBD2
V gene: TRBV29-1

CDR3 protein: ASSQEGPGTSGREEETQY
D gene: TRBD2
V gene: TRBV4-2

CDR3 protein: ASSLDSRSGRQETQY
D gene: TRBD2
V gene: TRBV11-3

CDR3 protein: ASSLARTSGDNEQF
D gene: TRBD2
V gene: TRBV5-1

CDR3 protein: ASSSTGINTEAF
D gene: TRBD1
V gene: TRBV28

CDR3 protein: AWKETVNSPLH
D gene: -
V gene: TRBV30

CDR3 protein: ASSYLTGGDTDTQY
D gene: TRBD2
V gene: TRBV7-9

CDR3 protein: ASSLWGQGGNQPQH
D gene: TRBD1
V gene: TRBV28

CDR3 protein: ASSQDSRGSYNEQF
D gene: -
V gene: TRBV4-3

CDR3 protein: ASSPGQQETQY
D gene: -
V gene: TRBV7-2

CDR3 protein: ASSLERGRRAMNTEAF
D gene: -
V gene: TRBV5-1

CDR3 protein: ASSQIGTATNEKLF
D gene: TRBD1
V gene: TRBV4-1

CDR3 protein: ASSLAPTGSYEQY
D gene: -
V gene: TRBV5-5

CDR3 protein: ASKNLEGDTSPLH
D gene: -
V gene: TRBV28

CDR3 protein: ASSLLAGDTGELF
D gene: TRBD2
V gene: TRBV28

CDR3 protein: ASSLNRGLGEQY
D gene: TRBD1
V gene: TRBV4-1

CDR3 protein: ASTTSPGTGNYGYT
D gene: TRBD1
V gene: TRBV2

CDR3 protein: ASSPFQGNYGYT
D gene: -
V gene: TRBV7-9

CDR3 protein: ATSDGTGGRQPQH
D gene: TRBD1
V gene: TRBV24-1

CDR3 protein: SGKQGGNTEAF
D gene: -
V gene: TRBV29-1